Below, 15 T cell receptor beta chains from the same sample are listed, as sequenced in a study of blood T cell repertoires in COVID-19. Assay used: immunoSEQ multiplex PCR; TCRdb lists only in-frame clones, some missing. Found here are 200,000 to 300,000 clones, roughly 80% of them singletons; the top ten hold around an eighth. Specimen: peripheral blood. The receptors stem from an older woman with active or convalescent COVID-19.

Ten or more counts support this clone. The V and J genes are TRBV29-1 and TRBJ2-2; 7 bases fit TRBD1. V lost 3 bases, J lost 15 bases, and 7 bases stayed unmatched. CDR3 length: 11 amino acids. Germline CDR1 and CDR2: SQVTM and ANQGSEA. CDR3 protein: CSVDEDRRMFF. CDR3 sequence (DNA): TGCAGCGTTGATGAGGACAGGAGGATGTTTTTT.

This chain joins TRBV5-6 and TRBJ1-1; TRBD1 matches 7 bases. This CDR3 is built from 16 residues. The junction had 8 bases not matched to a gene; V was cut back by 2 bases and J by 1 base. Germline values: CDR1 SGHDT, CDR2 YYEEEE. CDR3 DNA: TGTGCCAGCAGCTTCCTTGGGAGGACAGGGAACACTGAAGCTTTCTTT. Translating it yields CASSFLGRTGNTEAFF. Full variable domain (outside the CDR3, taken from reference TRBV5-6 and TRBJ1-1): DAGVTQSPTHLIKTRGQQVTLRCSPKSGHDTVSWYQQALGQGPQFIFQYYEEEERQRGNFPDRFSGHQFPNYSSELNVNALLLGDSALYLCASSFLGRTGNTEAFFGQGTRLTVV.

V usage is TRBV5-8 and J usage is TRBJ1-6; tentatively, D is TRBD1 (5 bases). The germline CDR1 and CDR2 sequences are SGHTS and YDEGEE. The CDR3 is 13 residues long. The V end lost 2 bases, the J end lost 8 bases, and 8 bases lay between the germline ends. CDR3 DNA: TGTGCCAGCAGCTTTGTCAGGGATTCACCCCTCCACTTT. This translates into CASSFVRDSPLHF.

The chain uses TRBV11-2 and TRBJ2-1; TRBD2 is a possible D gene (7 bases). Germline V gene lookup returns CDR1 SGHAT and CDR2 FQNNGV. The CDR3 extends over 12 amino acids. The ends were cut back, 6 bases at V and 6 bases at J, with 9 bases in the middle. CDR3 sequence: CASRGGANEQFF. The CDR3 nucleotides read TGTGCCAGCAGAGGGGGGGCCAATGAGCAGTTCTTC.

This rearrangement joins TRBV9 to TRBJ1-2; the match to TRBD1 covers 9 bases. CDR1 and CDR2 (germline): SGDLS, YYNGEE. The CDR3 covers 15 residues. The J segment lost 4 bases and the V segment lost 4 bases, leaving 8 bases of the junction unmatched. The CDR3 region has the DNA TGTGCCAGCAGCCCCGGGACAGGGATAATCTATGGCTACACCTTC. As protein: CASSPGTGIIYGYTF.

The rearrangement joins TRBV5-5 to TRBJ2-1; TRBD2 matches at 12 bases. The germline CDR1 and CDR2 sequences are SGHKS and YYEKEE (reference sequence). Trimming cost V 0 bases and J 15 bases; bases outside gene matches: 19. The CDR3 is 18 residues long. The CDR3 spells CASSLVGPSGGALRGWFF. CDR3 sequence (DNA): TGTGCCAGCAGCTTGGTGGGACCTAGCGGGGGGGCTTTAAGGGGCTGGTTCTTC.

The chain links TRBV10-2 to TRBJ1-6; possibly TRBD1 for D (6 bases). CDR3 length: 15 residues. Germline V gives CDR1 WSHSY, CDR2 SAAADI. V dropped 0 bases and J dropped 10 bases, with 13 bases sitting between them. The CDR3 loop is CASSESRQDRSPLHF. Written as DNA, the CDR3 is TGCGCCAGCAGTGAGTCGAGACAGGATCGATCACCCCTCCACTTT.

V is TRBV29-1 and J is TRBJ2-5; 8 bases map to TRBD2. CDR1 and CDR2 (germline): SQVTM, ANQGSEA. The ends lost 4 bases at V and 5 bases at J; junction bases unmatched: 3. The CDR3 has 12 amino acids. The CDR3 here is CSVVGGAETQYF. In nucleotides, the CDR3 is TGCAGCGTTGTCGGGGGGGCCGAGACCCAGTACTTC.

This chain connects TRBV6-2 or TRBV6-3 to TRBJ2-7; 7 positions agree with TRBD2. Per germline, CDR1 MNHEY and CDR2 SVGEGT. The length of the CDR3 is 15 residues. J lost 0 bases, V lost 5 bases, and 7 bases had no gene match. CDR3 amino acids: CASSHPASGSYEQYF. The CDR3 coding sequence is TGTGCCAGCAGTCACCCCGCTAGCGGCTCCTACGAGCAGTACTTC.

The V gene is TRBV30, the J gene TRBJ1-5; 7 nucleotides match TRBD1. The CDR3 sequence is 14 residues long. Germline trimming cut 0 bases from V and 7 bases from J; bases unmatched to any gene: 6. Germline V gene data show CDR1 as GTSNPN and CDR2 as SVGIG (reference sequence). DNA for the CDR3: TGTGCCTGGAGTGTACTACAGGGGATCCAGCCCCAGCATTTT. Translating gives CAWSVLQGIQPQHF.

The chain combines TRBV10-3 with TRBJ1-1; D is unclear. This CDR3 spans 11 amino acids. The V gene lost 8 bases and the J gene lost 1 base, with 5 bases spanning the gap. Germline assignment: CDR1 ENHRY and CDR2 SYGVKD. This CDR3 reads CAIWRNTEAFF. The CDR3 region has the DNA TGTGCCATCTGGAGGAACACTGAAGCTTTCTTT.

The gene calls are TRBV5-1 and TRBJ1-2, with 7 bases matching TRBD1. In germline, CDR1 is SGHRS, CDR2 YFSETQ. The CDR3 sequence is 14 residues long. With 4 bases clipped from V and 6 bases from J, the junction kept 9 bases outside the gene matches. The CDR3 protein is CASSPGQERDGYTF. CDR3 nucleotides: TGCGCCAGCAGCCCTGGACAGGAACGTGATGGCTACACCTTC.

This clone was detected only once. This chain connects TRBV12-3 or TRBV12-4 to TRBJ2-2, with 9 bases lining up with TRBD1. Trimming at V came to 7 bases and at J to 7 bases, leaving 4 bases not matched to a gene. The CDR3 length is 13 residues. The CDR3 nucleotides are TGTGCCAGCACAAGACAGGGGGACGGGGAGCTGTTTTTT. Its translation: CASTRQGDGELFF.

The genes are TRBV11-2 and TRBJ1-2; 9 nucleotides agree with TRBD1. The V gene end was trimmed by 5 bases and the J gene end by 4 bases; junction bases not matched to a gene: 5. The CDR3 is made up of 14 amino acids. Germline V gives CDR1 SGHAT, CDR2 FQNNGV. DNA for the CDR3: TGTGCCAGCAGCCCGGGACAGGGAAGCTATGGCTACACCTTC. Translated: CASSPGQGSYGYTF.

The chain couples TRBV5-1 to TRBJ2-1, with 8 bases aligning to TRBD2. CDR1 is SGHRS, CDR2 YFSETQ, per germline. The CDR3 has 14 amino acids. V shed 3 bases and J 2 bases; nucleotides not matched to a gene: 1. The CDR3 DNA sequence: TGCGCCAGCAGCTCCGGGGGGGCCTACAATGAGCAGTTCTTC. Its translation: CASSSGGAYNEQFF.